These 30 T cell receptor beta chains were all obtained from the same sample, sequenced in a study of OX40 agonist ivuxolimab in advanced cancers. Here immunoSEQ multiplex PCR was the method, and the copy in TCRdb shows in-frame clones only, minus some. The sample records tens of thousands of clones, 91% being singletons. This material consisted of CD4+ or CD8+ T cells sorted from blood, taken in a trial of the OX40 agonist ivuxolimab. The receptors come from an adult with an advanced solid tumor such as melanoma, head and neck, liver or kidney cancer.

The chain recombines TRBV4-1 with TRBJ1-2, with D unclear. Trimming cost V 0 bases and J 8 bases, with 13 bases left between them. The CDR3 is 14 residues long. Germline assignment: CDR1 MGHRA and CDR2 YSYEKL. The CDR3 coding sequence is TGCGCCAGCAGCCAAGATGCGGGTTTTGAAGGCTACACCTTC. This gives the protein CASSQDAGFEGYTF.

The genes are TRBV7-8 and TRBJ1-2; possibly TRBD1 for D (6 bases). V was cut by 5 bases and J by 2 bases, with 9 bases left in between. The CDR3 runs 13 residues. Germline CDR1 reads SGHVS; CDR2 reads FQNEAQ. CDR3 amino acids: CASSPQGNYGYTF. The DNA for the CDR3 is TGTGCCAGCAGCCCGCAGGGGAACTATGGCTACACCTTC.

The chain joins TRBV5-1 to TRBJ1-2; tentative D call: TRBD1 (5 bases). Germline CDR1 reads SGHRS; CDR2 reads YFSETQ. The CDR3 loop spans 14 amino acids. The V end was cut by 2 bases, the J end by 2 bases, with 10 bases between. DNA for the CDR3: TGCGCCAGCAGCTTAGAAGGGGAAAACTATGGCTACACCTTC. Its protein product is CASSLEGENYGYTF. Full variable domain (rest looked up from reference TRBV5-1 and TRBJ1-2): KAGVTQTPRYLIKTRGQQVTLSCSPISGHRSVSWYQQTPGQGLQFLFEYFSETQRNKGNFPGRFSGRQFSNSRSEMNVSTLELGDSALYLCASSLEGENYGYTFGSGTRLTVV.

V usage is TRBV5-1 and J usage is TRBJ1-1; D uncertain. Germline CDR1 reads SGHRS; CDR2 reads YFSETQ. V dropped 4 bases and J dropped 1 base, with 11 bases sitting between them. The CDR3 contains 14 residues. CDR3 in amino acids: CASSTGPTNTEAFF. CDR3 DNA: TGCGCCAGCAGCACCGGACCGACGAACACTGAAGCTTTCTTT.

This clone was seen a single time. The chain is built from TRBV19 and TRBJ2-7; 7 positions match TRBD2. Germline CDR1 reads LNHDA; CDR2 reads SQIVND (reference sequence). Trimming removed 2 bases from V and 6 bases from J; junction bases left unmatched: 10. This CDR3 has 15 amino acids. The CDR3 loop reads CASSIPGLSLGEQYF. The DNA for the CDR3 is TGTGCCAGTAGTATACCGGGACTATCCTTGGGCGAGCAGTACTTC.

This chain uses TRBV11-2 with TRBJ2-7; 12 bases map to TRBD2. The CDR3 sequence is 16 residues long. J was trimmed by 5 bases and V by 1 base; bases with no gene match: 6. Germline V gene data show CDR1 as SGHAT and CDR2 as FQNNGV. As DNA, the CDR3 is TGTGCCAGCAGCTTAGCTAGCGGGAGGGCCGAGGACGAGCAGTACTTC. Amino acids: CASSLASGRAEDEQYF.

This clone showed up just once. This rearrangement joins TRBV28 to TRBJ1-1; 11 bases align to TRBD1. The J segment lost 7 bases and the V segment lost 4 bases, leaving 8 bases of the junction unmatched. The germline CDR1 and CDR2 sequences are MDHEN and SYDVKM. The CDR3 contains 15 residues. CDR3 in DNA: TGTGCCAGCAGTTCGGACAGGGGGCCGCGAAATGAAGCTTTCTTT. Translated: CASSSDRGPRNEAFF.

This clone has more than one count but fewer than ten. V and J are TRBV6-1 and TRBJ1-6; a weak D match, TRBD1 (6 bases). V was cut by 7 bases and J by 7 bases, with 11 bases left in between. The CDR3 is 13 residues long. Germline V gives CDR1 MNHNS, CDR2 SASEGT. This CDR3 reads CASNGQFNSPLHF. DNA for the CDR3: TGTGCCAGCAACGGACAGTTCAATTCACCCCTCCACTTT.

The chain combines TRBV11-2 with TRBJ2-7; D gene unclear. V gave up 1 base and J gave up 6 bases, with 10 bases separating them. This CDR3 comprises 13 residues. Germline V gene data show CDR1 as SGHAT and CDR2 as FQNNGV. The CDR3 loop reads CASSLVLGGEQYF. As DNA, the CDR3 is TGTGCCAGCAGCTTAGTCCTCGGTGGCGAGCAGTACTTC.

The V and J genes are TRBV18 and TRBJ1-1; TRBD1 might be the D (6 bases). The V end was cut by 3 bases, the J end by 0 bases, with 11 bases between. The CDR3 loop spans 15 amino acids. CDR1 is KGHSH, CDR2 LQKENI, per germline. CDR3 loop: CASSPRGAMNTEAFF. CDR3 DNA: TGTGCCAGCTCACCTAGGGGGGCTATGAACACTGAAGCTTTCTTT.

The gene calls are TRBV7-3 and TRBJ2-1; either TRBD1 or TRBD2 may fit D (5 bases each). This CDR3 has 14 amino acids. CDR1 is SGHTA, CDR2 FQGTGA, per germline. V was shortened by 5 bases and J by 8 bases, with 16 bases between the two germline ends. The chain's CDR3 is CASSGEGSKDEQFF. CDR3 nucleotide sequence: TGTGCCAGCAGCGGTGAGGGGTCGAAGGATGAGCAGTTCTTC.

The chain links TRBV29-1 to TRBJ1-4; D call uncertain. V lost 6 bases and J 7 bases, leaving 15 bases between the germline ends. The CDR3 covers 13 residues. Germline values: CDR1 SQVTM, CDR2 ANQGSEA. The CDR3, as DNA: TGCAGCGTCCGCACATCGTCTGGTGAAAAACTGTTTTTT. Protein sequence: CSVRTSSGEKLFF.

The chain employs TRBV30 and TRBJ1-2, with TRBD1 as a possible D gene (5 bases). CDR1 and CDR2 from the germline V gene are GTSNPN and SVGIG (reference sequence). V was cut by 0 bases and J by 0 bases, with 8 bases left in between. CDR3 length: 14 residues. The CDR3 spells CAWSVGGTNYGYTF. In nucleotides, the CDR3 is TGTGCCTGGAGTGTCGGGGGTACTAACTATGGCTACACCTTC.

V gene TRBV27 combines with J gene TRBJ1-1; possible D gene TRBD1, 6 bases. The CDR3 sequence is 16 residues long. CDR1 is MNHEY and CDR2 is SMNVEV in the germline V gene (reference sequence). The V end lost 5 bases, the J end lost 0 bases, and 16 bases lay between the germline ends. The CDR3 bases are TGTGCCAGCAGTAAGCAAGGACAGCTGATGAACACTGAAGCTTTCTTT. The encoded protein is CASSKQGQLMNTEAFF.

The CDR3 protein is CASGPNINIQYF. The CDR3 DNA is TGTGCCAGCGGACCCAATATAAACATTCAGTACTTC. This rearrangement joins TRBV2 to TRBJ2-4; D is unclear. V lost 8 bases to trimming and J lost 6 bases, with 11 bases between them. Per the germline V gene, CDR1 is SNHLY and CDR2 is FYNNEI. This CDR3 comprises 12 residues.

The rearrangement links TRBV6-5 to TRBJ2-7; 8 bases match TRBD1. V was pared by 5 bases and J by 2 bases, with 5 bases of the junction left unmatched. This CDR3 has 14 amino acids. Per germline, CDR1 MNHEY and CDR2 SVGAGI. CDR3 in DNA: TGTGCCAGCAGTCGGACAGGGTCGACCTACGAGCAGTACTTC. Translating gives CASSRTGSTYEQYF.

In its sample, this clone was seen once. V and J are TRBV5-4 and TRBJ1-4; D remains unclear. The ends were cut back, 5 bases at V and 8 bases at J, with 10 bases in the middle. CDR1 is SGHNT and CDR2 is YYREEE in the germline V gene (reference sequence). The CDR3 spans 12 residues. The CDR3 loop is CASSLNEEKLFF. The CDR3 region has the DNA TGTGCCAGCAGTCTGAATGAGGAAAAACTGTTTTTT.

The rearrangement joins TRBV7-3 to TRBJ2-5; 15 nucleotides match TRBD2. V was pared by 4 bases and J by 4 bases, with 7 bases of the junction left unmatched. This CDR3 has 17 residues. The germline gives CDR1 SGHTA, CDR2 FQGTGA. Here the CDR3 DNA reads TGTGCCAGCAGCTCCGGACTAGCGGGGGGGCAGGGAGAGACCCAGTACTTC. It yields the protein CASSSGLAGGQGETQYF.

This sequence joins TRBV7-9 and TRBJ2-5; TRBD2 might be the D (5 bases). This CDR3 is 13 amino acids long. The germline V gene encodes CDR1 SEHNR and CDR2 FQNEAQ (reference sequence). V gave up 5 bases and J gave up 4 bases, with 11 bases separating them. The CDR3 sequence is CASSALVGETQYF. DNA of the CDR3: TGTGCCAGCAGCGCACTAGTCGGAGAGACCCAGTACTTC.

This clone came up once. The gene calls are TRBV9 and TRBJ2-2; D may be TRBD2 (6 bases). CDR3 length: 16 amino acids. V lost 0 bases and J 6 bases, leaving 15 bases between the germline ends. From germline, CDR1 is SGDLS and CDR2 YYNGEE. The DNA of the CDR3 is TGTGCCAGCAGCGTAGGGACCGGGAGTACCCCCGGGGAGCTGTTTTTT. Residues: CASSVGTGSTPGELFF.

J is TRBJ2-7 and V is TRBV4-3; 7 nucleotides line up with TRBD1. Germline values: CDR1 LGHNA, CDR2 YSLEER. V shed 4 bases and J 6 bases; nucleotides not matched to a gene: 6. The CDR3 is 13 residues long. CDR3 sequence reads: CASSRDRGREQYF. As DNA, the CDR3 is TGCGCCAGCAGCCGGGACAGAGGCCGCGAGCAGTACTTC.

The chain is built from TRBV6-1 and TRBJ1-4; TRBD1 might be the D (6 bases). Trimming took off 6 bases at V and 0 bases at J, with 8 bases between the two ends. Germline lookup yields CDR1 MNHNS and CDR2 SASEGT. CDR3 length equals 14 residues. CDR3 DNA: TGTGCCAGCAGGAGGGGGGCAACTAATGAAAAACTGTTTTTT. Encoded protein: CASRRGATNEKLFF.

The rearrangement uses TRBV30 and TRBJ2-2; D gene unclear. Trimming removed 2 bases at V and 0 bases at J, with 7 bases between. Germline lookup yields CDR1 GTSNPN and CDR2 SVGIG (reference sequence). This CDR3 has 14 amino acids. The CDR3 region has the DNA TGTGCCTGGAGTCCACCGACGAACACCGGGGAGCTGTTTTTT. Residues: CAWSPPTNTGELFF.

The chain employs TRBV6-1 and TRBJ1-2; weak D call: TRBD1 (5 bases). CDR1 is MNHNS, CDR2 SASEGT, per germline. V gave up 8 bases and J gave up 7 bases, with 23 bases separating them. CDR3 length: 15 amino acids. The chain's CDR3 is CASQDRPRGPLGYTF. Written as DNA, the CDR3 is TGTGCCAGCCAAGACCGGCCTAGGGGTCCCCTTGGCTACACCTTC.

This chain connects TRBV18 to TRBJ1-1, with no clear D. The length of the CDR3 is 14 residues. V shed 2 bases and J shed 2 bases, with 9 bases lying between them. Germline V gene sequence: CDR1 KGHSH, CDR2 LQKENI. This CDR3 reads CASSPEGLNTEAFF. The CDR3 bases are TGTGCCAGCTCACCAGAAGGGTTAAACACTGAAGCTTTCTTT.

This clone is a singleton in its sample. V gene TRBV12-2 combines with J gene TRBJ1-4. TRBV12-2 is assigned pseudogene status. The CDR3 contains 18 residues. In nucleotides, the CDR3 is TGTGCAAGTCGCTTAGCGGTTCGCGGGGGGATAGACGGTGAAAAACTGTTTTTT. Amino acid sequence: CASRLAVRGGIDGEKLFF.

V gene TRBV11-2 combines with J gene TRBJ2-1, with TRBD1 matching 9 bases. The CDR3 runs 14 residues. J was trimmed by 9 bases and V by 2 bases; bases with no gene match: 5. Looked up from germline, CDR1 is SGHAT and CDR2 is FQNNGV. This CDR3 is CASSLHRGQGEQFF. Written as DNA, the CDR3 is TGTGCCAGCAGCTTACACAGGGGGCAGGGTGAGCAGTTCTTC.

This clone was seen only once. This chain uses TRBV6-5 with TRBJ1-2; D uncertain. Trimming removed 6 bases at V and 5 bases at J, with 13 bases between. Germline V lookup: CDR1 MNHEY, CDR2 SVGAGI. This CDR3 has 13 amino acids. This CDR3 is CASRAVNSYGYTF. CDR3 coding DNA: TGTGCCAGCAGGGCAGTAAATTCTTATGGCTACACCTTC.

The chain has TRBV5-1 and TRBJ2-3; D may be TRBD1 (5 bases). Germline assignment: CDR1 SGHRS and CDR2 YFSETQ. V was trimmed by 1 base and J by 1 base, leaving 10 bases between them. The length of the CDR3 is 15 residues. CDR3 region: CASSLTGFRTDTQYF. In DNA, the CDR3 is TGCGCCAGCAGCTTGACAGGTTTCCGCACAGATACGCAGTATTTT.

This chain joins TRBV5-4 and TRBJ2-2; D not resolved. V lost 5 bases to trimming and J lost 1 base, with 9 bases between them. Germline V gives CDR1 SGHNT, CDR2 YYREEE (reference sequence). This CDR3 is 14 amino acids long. The CDR3 bases are TGTGCCAGCAGGCTGGACGTGAACACCGGGGAGCTGTTTTTT. Encoded protein: CASRLDVNTGELFF.